These 9 T cell receptor beta chains originate from one sample sequenced in a study of identical twins. TCRdb passed the 5' RACE reads through MiXCR, listing each CDR3 protein once. There are 400,000 to 600,000 distinct CDR3 sequences in the sample; 20% to 25% occur only once, and approximately 0.52% lies in the top ten. In addition, the sample was reused for a study of yellow fever vaccine responses in identical twins.

The sample comprised CD4+ T cells sorted from blood. Receptors were obtained from a woman in her late teens or twenties in good health.

In this sample, this clonotype turned up a few times. The chain uses TRBV6-5 and TRBJ2-1; 15 bases agree with TRBD2. The CDR3 covers 16 residues. Trimming removed 2 bases from V and 9 bases from J; junction bases left unmatched: 5. CDR1 is MNHEY and CDR2 is SVGAGI in the germline V gene. The CDR3 DNA reads TGTGCCAGCAGTTACGGACTAGCGGGGGGGAACGGTGAGCAGTTCTTC. Its translation: CASSYGLAGGNGEQFF.

This chain's CDR3 is CASSLGRSKVTQYF. CDR3 DNA: TGTGCCAGCAGCTTAGGGAGATCGAAAGTTACCCAGTACTTC. The J gene is TRBJ2-5, the V gene TRBV7-2; D gene uncertain. The germline V gene encodes CDR1 SGHTA and CDR2 FQGNSA. The CDR3 has 14 amino acids. The V and J ends lost 1 base and 8 bases respectively, with 14 bases between them.

The chain recombines TRBV7-9 with TRBJ1-4; 7 nucleotides agree with TRBD1. The CDR3 is 14 amino acids. After removal of 6 bases from V and 8 bases from J, the junction contained 9 bases not matched to a gene. Germline V gene sequence: CDR1 SEHNR, CDR2 FQNEAQ (reference sequence). The CDR3 here is CASRRQGLGEKLFF. As DNA, the CDR3 is TGTGCCAGCAGAAGACAGGGCTTGGGCGAAAAACTGTTTTTT.

There are a few counts of this clonotype. The J gene is TRBJ2-7, the V gene TRBV28, with 7 bases fitting TRBD2. This CDR3 comprises 15 residues. Germline lookup yields CDR1 MDHEN and CDR2 SYDVKM. The trim removed 4 bases at V and 3 bases at J, leaving 9 bases unmatched. DNA for the CDR3: TGTGCCAGCAGTTCCATAGCGGGTAACTACTACGAGCAGTACTTC. Translating gives CASSSIAGNYYEQYF.

This clonotype was seen more than once but under ten times. The chain couples TRBV10-3 to TRBJ2-3, with a possible D match to TRBD2 (5 bases). In germline, CDR1 is ENHRY, CDR2 SYGVKD. V was trimmed by 7 bases and J by 5 bases, leaving 13 bases between them. CDR3 size: 13 residues. CDR3 DNA sequence: TGTGCCATCACCACGATCGAGGGAGATACGCAGTATTTT. It translates to CAITTIEGDTQYF.

The table lists this clonotype with a few counts. The chain uses TRBV10-3 and TRBJ2-3; the D call may be TRBD1 or TRBD2 (5 bases each). This CDR3 spans 14 amino acids. Trimming shortened V by 6 bases and J by 1 base, and 11 bases separated the two germline ends. The germline V gene encodes CDR1 ENHRY and CDR2 SYGVKD. CDR3 loop: CAISPGRRTDTQYF. The CDR3 DNA reads TGTGCCATCAGCCCGGGACGGCGCACAGATACGCAGTATTTT.

This clonotype has just a few counts. This chain links TRBV20-1 with TRBJ2-1; 7 bases map to TRBD2. Germline CDR1 is DFQATT and CDR2 is SNEGSKA (reference sequence). CDR3 length: 14 residues. Trimming removed 0 bases from V and 7 bases from J; junction bases left unmatched: 6. DNA for the CDR3: TGCAGTGCTAGAGAGGGAGGACTAGTTAATGAGCAGTTCTTC. Protein product: CSAREGGLVNEQFF.

The V and J genes are TRBV12-3 or TRBV12-4 and TRBJ2-3; a possible D gene is TRBD2 (6 bases). Trimming cost V 6 bases and J 3 bases, with 16 bases left between them. The CDR3 runs 15 residues. CDR3 in amino acids: CASRPPSGGTDTQYF. The CDR3 nucleotides read TGTGCCAGCAGACCCCCGTCCGGGGGTACAGATACGCAGTATTTT.

The CDR3 spells CAALASGANVLTF. CDR3 DNA sequence: TGTGCCGCGCTGGCCTCTGGGGCCAACGTCCTGACTTTC. The chain couples TRBV7-9 to TRBJ2-6; D uncertain. This CDR3 comprises 13 residues. The germline V gene encodes CDR1 SEHNR and CDR2 FQNEAQ (reference sequence). Between the trimmed V and J ends, which lost 11 bases and 0 bases, there was a span of 8 bases.